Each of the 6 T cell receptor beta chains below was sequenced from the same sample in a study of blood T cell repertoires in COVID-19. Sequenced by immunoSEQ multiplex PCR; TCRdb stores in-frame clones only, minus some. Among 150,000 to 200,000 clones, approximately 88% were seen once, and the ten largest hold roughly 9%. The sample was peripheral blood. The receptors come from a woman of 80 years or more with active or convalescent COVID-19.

The CDR3 protein is CASSQTGSTGELFF. As DNA, the CDR3 is TGTGCCAGCAGCCAAACAGGGAGCACCGGGGAGCTGTTTTTT. The chain links TRBV3-1 (or the pseudogene TRBV3-2) to TRBJ2-2; a weak D match, TRBD1 (6 bases). The germline V gene has CDR1 LGHDT and CDR2 YNNKEL (reference sequence). The CDR3 consists of 14 residues. V lost 2 bases, J lost 4 bases, and 8 bases lay in between.

In DNA form, the CDR3 reads TGCGCCAGCAGCTCCACGACAGGGGGAGGCGGAAACACCATATATTTT. It codes for CASSSTTGGGGNTIYF. The chain combines TRBV5-1 with TRBJ1-3; 9 positions agree with TRBD1. V was pared by 3 bases and J by 4 bases, with 8 bases of the junction left unmatched. Germline V gene sequence: CDR1 SGHRS, CDR2 YFSETQ. This CDR3 contains 16 residues.

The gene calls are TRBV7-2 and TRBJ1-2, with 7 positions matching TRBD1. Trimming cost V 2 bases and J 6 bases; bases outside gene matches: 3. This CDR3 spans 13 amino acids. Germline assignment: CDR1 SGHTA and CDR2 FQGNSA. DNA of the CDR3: TGTGCCAGCAGCTTACTCGACAGGGATGGCTACACCTTC. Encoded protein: CASSLLDRDGYTF.

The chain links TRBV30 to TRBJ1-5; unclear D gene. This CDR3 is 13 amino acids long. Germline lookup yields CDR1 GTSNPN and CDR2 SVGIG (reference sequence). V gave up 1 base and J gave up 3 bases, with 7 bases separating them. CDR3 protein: CAWSGRPNQPQHF. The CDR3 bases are TGTGCCTGGAGTGGGCGGCCCAATCAGCCCCAGCATTTT.

CDR3 sequence (DNA): TGTGCCAGCAGGGGGACAGGGAGCCCCTATGGCTACACCTTC. Its protein product is CASRGTGSPYGYTF. The chain is built from TRBV25-1 and TRBJ1-2, with 9 bases fitting TRBD1. With V trimmed by 6 bases and J by 4 bases, 6 bases remained unmatched. The CDR3 is 14 amino acids. Germline values: CDR1 MGHDK, CDR2 SYGVNS.

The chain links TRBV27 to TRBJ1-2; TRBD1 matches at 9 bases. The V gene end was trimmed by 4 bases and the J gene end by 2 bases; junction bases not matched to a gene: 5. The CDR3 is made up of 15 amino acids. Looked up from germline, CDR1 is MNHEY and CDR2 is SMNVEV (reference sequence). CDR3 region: CASSSTTGGNYGYTF. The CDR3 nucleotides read TGTGCCAGCAGTTCAACGACAGGGGGAAACTATGGCTACACCTTC.